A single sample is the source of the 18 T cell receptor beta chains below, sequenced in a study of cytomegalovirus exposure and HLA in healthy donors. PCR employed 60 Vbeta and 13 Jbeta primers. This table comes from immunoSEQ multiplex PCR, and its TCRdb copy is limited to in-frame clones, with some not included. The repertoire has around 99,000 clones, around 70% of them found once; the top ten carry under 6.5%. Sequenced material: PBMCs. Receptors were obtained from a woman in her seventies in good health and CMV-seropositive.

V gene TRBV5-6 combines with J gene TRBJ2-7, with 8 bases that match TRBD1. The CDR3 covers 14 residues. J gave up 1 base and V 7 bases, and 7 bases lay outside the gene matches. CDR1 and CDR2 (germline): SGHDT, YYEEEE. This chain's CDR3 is CASGRDRRSYEQYF. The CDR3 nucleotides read TGTGCCAGCGGCCGGGACAGGAGATCCTACGAGCAGTACTTC. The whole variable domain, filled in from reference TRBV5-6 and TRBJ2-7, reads DAGVTQSPTHLIKTRGQQVTLRCSPKSGHDTVSWYQQALGQGPQFIFQYYEEEERQRGNFPDRFSGHQFPNYSSELNVNALLLGDSALYLCASGRDRRSYEQYFGPGTRLTVT.

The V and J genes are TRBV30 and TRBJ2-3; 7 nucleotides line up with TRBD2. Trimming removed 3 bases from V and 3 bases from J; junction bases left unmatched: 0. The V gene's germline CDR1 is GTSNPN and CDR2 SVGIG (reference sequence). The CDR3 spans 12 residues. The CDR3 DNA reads TGTGCCTGGAGCGGGGGGACAGATACGCAGTATTTT. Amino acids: CAWSGGTDTQYF. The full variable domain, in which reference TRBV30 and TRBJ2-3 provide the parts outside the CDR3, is SQTIHQWPATLVQPVGSPLSLECTVEGTSNPNLYWYRQAAGRGLQLLFYSVGIGQISSEVPQNLSASRPQDRQFILSSKKLLLSDSGFYLCAWSGGTDTQYFGPGTRLTVL.

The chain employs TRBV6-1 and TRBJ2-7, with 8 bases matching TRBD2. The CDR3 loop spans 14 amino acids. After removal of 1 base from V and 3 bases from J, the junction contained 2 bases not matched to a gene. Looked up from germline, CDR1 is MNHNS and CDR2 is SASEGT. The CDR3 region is CASSEGSGGYEQYF. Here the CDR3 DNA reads TGTGCCAGCAGTGAAGGGAGCGGGGGCTACGAGCAGTACTTC.

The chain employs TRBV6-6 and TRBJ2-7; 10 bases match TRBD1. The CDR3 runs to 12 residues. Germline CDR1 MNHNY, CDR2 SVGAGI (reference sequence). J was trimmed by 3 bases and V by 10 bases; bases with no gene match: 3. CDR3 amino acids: CATRTGGYEQYF. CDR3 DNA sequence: TGTGCCACCCGGACAGGGGGCTACGAGCAGTACTTC.

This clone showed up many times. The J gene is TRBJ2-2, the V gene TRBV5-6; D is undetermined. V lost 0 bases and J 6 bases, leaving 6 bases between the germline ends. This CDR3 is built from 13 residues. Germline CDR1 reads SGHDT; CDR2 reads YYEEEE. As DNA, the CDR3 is TGTGCCAGCAGCTTGGTTGCGGCCGGGGAGCTGTTTTTT. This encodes CASSLVAAGELFF.

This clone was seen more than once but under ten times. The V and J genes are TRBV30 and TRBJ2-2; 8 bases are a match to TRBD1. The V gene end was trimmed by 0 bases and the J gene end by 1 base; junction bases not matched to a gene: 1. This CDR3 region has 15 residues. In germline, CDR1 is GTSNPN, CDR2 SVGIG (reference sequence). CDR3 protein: CAWSVGQGNTGELFF. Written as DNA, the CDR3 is TGTGCCTGGAGTGTCGGACAGGGGAACACCGGGGAGCTGTTTTTT.

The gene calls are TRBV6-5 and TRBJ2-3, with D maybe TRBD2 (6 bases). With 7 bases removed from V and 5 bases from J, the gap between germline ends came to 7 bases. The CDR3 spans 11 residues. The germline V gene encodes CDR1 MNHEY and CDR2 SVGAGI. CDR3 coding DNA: TGTGCCAGCAAGGGACTAGATACGCAGTATTTT. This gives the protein CASKGLDTQYF.

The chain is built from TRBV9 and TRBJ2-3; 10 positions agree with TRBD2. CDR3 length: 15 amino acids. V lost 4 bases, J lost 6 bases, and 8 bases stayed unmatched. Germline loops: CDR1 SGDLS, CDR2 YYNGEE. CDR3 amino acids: CASSSSGGAFDTQYF. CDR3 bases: TGTGCCAGCAGCTCAAGCGGGGGGGCCTTTGATACGCAGTATTTT.

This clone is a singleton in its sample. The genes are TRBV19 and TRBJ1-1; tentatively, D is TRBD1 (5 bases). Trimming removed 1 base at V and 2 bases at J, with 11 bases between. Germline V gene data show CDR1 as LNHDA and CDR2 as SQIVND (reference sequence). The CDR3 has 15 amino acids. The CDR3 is CASSIAARTNTEAFF. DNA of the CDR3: TGTGCCAGTAGTATAGCTGCCAGGACAAACACTGAAGCTTTCTTT.

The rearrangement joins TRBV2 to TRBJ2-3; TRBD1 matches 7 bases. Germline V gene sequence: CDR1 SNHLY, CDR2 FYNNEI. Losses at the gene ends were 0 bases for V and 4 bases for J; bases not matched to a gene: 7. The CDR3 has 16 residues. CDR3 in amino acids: CASSEARLGQSDTQYF. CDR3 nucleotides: TGTGCCAGCAGTGAAGCGCGATTGGGACAGTCAGATACGCAGTATTTT.

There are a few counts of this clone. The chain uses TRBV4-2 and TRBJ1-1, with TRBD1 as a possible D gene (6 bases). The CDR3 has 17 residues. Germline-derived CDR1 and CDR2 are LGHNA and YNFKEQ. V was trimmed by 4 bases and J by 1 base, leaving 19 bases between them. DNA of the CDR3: TGTGCCAGCAGCCCCGAGGGAGAGGGGGAAAGGAACACTGAAGCTTTCTTT. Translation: CASSPEGEGERNTEAFF.

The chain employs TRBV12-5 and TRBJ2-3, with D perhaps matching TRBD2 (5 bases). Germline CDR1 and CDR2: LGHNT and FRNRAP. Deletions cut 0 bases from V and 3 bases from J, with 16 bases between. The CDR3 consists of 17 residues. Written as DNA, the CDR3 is TGTGCTAGTGGTTTGGTACGGGGTCCCCCGGTGACAGATACGCAGTATTTT. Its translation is CASGLVRGPPVTDTQYF.

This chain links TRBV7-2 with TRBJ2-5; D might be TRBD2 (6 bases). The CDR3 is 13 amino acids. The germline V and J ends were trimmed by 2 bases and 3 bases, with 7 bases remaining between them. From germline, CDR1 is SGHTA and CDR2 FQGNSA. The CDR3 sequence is CASSLWGEETQYF. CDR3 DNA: TGTGCCAGCAGCTTATGGGGGGAAGAGACCCAGTACTTC.

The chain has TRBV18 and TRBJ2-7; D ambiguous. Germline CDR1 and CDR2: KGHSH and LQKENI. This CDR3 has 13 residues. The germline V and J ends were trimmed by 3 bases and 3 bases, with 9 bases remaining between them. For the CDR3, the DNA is TGTGCCAGCTCACCTAAGCCCCTCTACGAGCAGTACTTC. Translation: CASSPKPLYEQYF. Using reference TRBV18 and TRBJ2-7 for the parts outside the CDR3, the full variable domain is NAGVMQNPRHLVRRRGQEARLRCSPMKGHSHVYWYRQLPEEGLKFMVYLQKENIIDESGMPKERFSAEFPKEGPSILRIQQVVRGDSAAYFCASSPKPLYEQYFGPGTRLTVT.

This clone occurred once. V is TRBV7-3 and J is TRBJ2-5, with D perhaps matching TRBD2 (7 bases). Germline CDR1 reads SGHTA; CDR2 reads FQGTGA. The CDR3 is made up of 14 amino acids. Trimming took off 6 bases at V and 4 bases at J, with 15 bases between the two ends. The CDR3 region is CASSRNGGLETQYF. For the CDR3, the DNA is TGTGCCAGCAGTCGTAACGGGGGGCTAGAGACCCAGTACTTC.

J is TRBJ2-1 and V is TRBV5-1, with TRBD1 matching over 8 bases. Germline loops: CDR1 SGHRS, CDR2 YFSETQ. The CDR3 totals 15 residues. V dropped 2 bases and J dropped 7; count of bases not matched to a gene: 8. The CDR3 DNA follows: TGCGCCAGCAGCTTATTGGCAGGGGGCACGAATGAGCAGTTCTTC. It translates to CASSLLAGGTNEQFF.

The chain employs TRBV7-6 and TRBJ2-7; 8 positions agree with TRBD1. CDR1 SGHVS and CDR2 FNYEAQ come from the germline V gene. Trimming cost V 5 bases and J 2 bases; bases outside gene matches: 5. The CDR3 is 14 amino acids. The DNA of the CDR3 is TGTGCCAGCAGCGCCCAGGGGGCTCCCTACGAGCAGTACTTC. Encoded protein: CASSAQGAPYEQYF.

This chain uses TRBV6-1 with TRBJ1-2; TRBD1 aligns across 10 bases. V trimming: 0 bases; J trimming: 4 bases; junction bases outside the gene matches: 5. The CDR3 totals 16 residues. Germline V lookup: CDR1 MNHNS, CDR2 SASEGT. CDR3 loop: CASSEASGQGGYGYTF. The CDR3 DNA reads TGTGCCAGCAGTGAAGCGTCTGGACAGGGGGGCTATGGCTACACCTTC.